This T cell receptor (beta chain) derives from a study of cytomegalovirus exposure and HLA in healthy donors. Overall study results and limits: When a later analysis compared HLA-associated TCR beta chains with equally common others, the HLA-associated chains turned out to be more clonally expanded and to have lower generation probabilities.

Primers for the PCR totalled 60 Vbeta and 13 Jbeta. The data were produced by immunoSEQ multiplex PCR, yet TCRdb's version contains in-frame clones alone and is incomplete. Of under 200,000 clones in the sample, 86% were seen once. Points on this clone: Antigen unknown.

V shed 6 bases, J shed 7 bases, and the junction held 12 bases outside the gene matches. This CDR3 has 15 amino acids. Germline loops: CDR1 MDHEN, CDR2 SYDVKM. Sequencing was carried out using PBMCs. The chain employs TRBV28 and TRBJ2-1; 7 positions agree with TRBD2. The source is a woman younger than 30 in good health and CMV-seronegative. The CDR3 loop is CASRKTTGTINEQFF. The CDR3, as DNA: TGTGCCAGCAGAAAAACCACCGGGACTATTAATGAGCAGTTCTTC.